These T cell receptor beta chains were read from a single sample in a study of monozygotic twins with inflammatory bowel disease. From its re-call of the 5' RACE reads, TCRdb lists each CDR3 protein once, without DNA. The table lists 110,000 to 150,000 distinct CDR3 sequences. Sequenced material: blood. These receptors all come from a human donor with ulcerative colitis or Crohn's disease, or a healthy co-twin of an affected twin (not recorded which). CDR3s include the opening cysteine and the closing phenylalanine or tryptophan.

cdr3_aa j_call v_call
CASSLGDIGGYTF TRBJ1-2 TRBV5-1
CASSLSGTGVREQYF TRBJ2-7 TRBV5-1
CSADLPLAGGPSKPDTQYF TRBJ2-3 TRBV20-1
CASTIGPPLSPLHF TRBJ1-6 TRBV6-1
CASSLGTSDEQFF TRBJ2-1 TRBV5-1
CASSLIGQNNPRAFF TRBJ1-1 TRBV6-1
CASRFPAGVYTF TRBJ1-2 TRBV7-2
CATSGNRNEQYF TRBJ2-7 TRBV24-1
CAWSGGQGADTQYF TRBJ2-3 TRBV30
CSATGGQQETQYF TRBJ2-5 TRBV20-1
CASSFVNEQFF TRBJ2-1 TRBV12-3/TRBV12-4
CARPQKGTDTQYF TRBJ2-3 TRBV19
CASSENRATAAFF TRBJ1-1 TRBV6-1
CASSPGVVSTGELFF TRBJ2-2 TRBV4-2
CASSSTSGSSSSAYNEQFF TRBJ2-1 TRBV5-6
CATRPRLAGNPDTGELFF TRBJ2-2 TRBV11-2
CASSFIAGKTDTQYF TRBJ2-3 TRBV5-5
CASSPLGGRPNTEAFF TRBJ1-1 TRBV5-1
CATDGGTEAFF TRBJ1-1 TRBV10-3
CASSTGTANTGELFF TRBJ2-2 TRBV5-1
CASNYWVEQGAHEQFF TRBJ2-1 TRBV5-5
CASSPDYGDSPLHF TRBJ1-6 TRBV18
CASSLVVGNIYEQYF TRBJ2-7 TRBV5-1
CSAEDIAGGETDTQYF TRBJ2-3 TRBV20-1
CASSSSGSHYEQYF TRBJ2-7 TRBV11-3
CASIGQGETQYF TRBJ2-5 TRBV27
CASRTDGDSSYEQYF TRBJ2-7 TRBV6-1
CASSPSLGQGYGELFF TRBJ2-2 TRBV9
CATSRDGGSSYNEQFF TRBJ2-1 TRBV15
CSVGRGSNQPQHF TRBJ1-5 TRBV29-1
CASSFPGLAGGPRNEQFF TRBJ2-1 TRBV5-4
CAWSVRASGRYNEQFF TRBJ2-1 TRBV30
CSVEPGLSGGELFF TRBJ2-2 TRBV29-1
CASGRDGAWGYTF TRBJ1-2 TRBV28
CASSQEGPRWDTEAFF TRBJ1-1 TRBV12-3/TRBV12-4
CASSTDEVGYTYEQYF TRBJ2-7 TRBV5-1
CASSARDPRDEKLFF TRBJ1-4 TRBV11-2
CSARGTSGSAEQFF TRBJ2-1 TRBV20-1
CASSRPSSGAGTGELFF TRBJ2-2 TRBV28
CASSSGTSGRRLQETQYF TRBJ2-5 TRBV6-2/TRBV6-3
CASQRTDTQYF TRBJ2-3 TRBV10-3
CASSLLQGNTEAFF TRBJ1-1 TRBV12-3/TRBV12-4
CASSSLAGGGDEQFF TRBJ2-1 TRBV5-1
CASSLDRAAGRSWLNTEAFF TRBJ1-1 TRBV11-2